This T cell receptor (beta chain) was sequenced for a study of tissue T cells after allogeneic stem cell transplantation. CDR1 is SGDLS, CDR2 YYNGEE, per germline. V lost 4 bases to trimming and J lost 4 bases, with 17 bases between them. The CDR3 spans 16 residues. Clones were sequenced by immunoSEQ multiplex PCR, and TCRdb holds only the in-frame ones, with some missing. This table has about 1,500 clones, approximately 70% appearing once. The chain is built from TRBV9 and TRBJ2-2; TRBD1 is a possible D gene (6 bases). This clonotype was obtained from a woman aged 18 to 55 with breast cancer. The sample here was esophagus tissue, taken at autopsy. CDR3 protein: CASSPQWGLGTGELFF. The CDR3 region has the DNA TGTGCCAGCAGCCCCCAGTGGGGGCTAGGCACCGGGGAGCTGTTTTTT.